This TCR beta chain was captured in a study of shared clonotypes between healthy human individuals. Every subset had its genomic DNA shared out evenly among several immunoSEQ plates. Replicate PCRs from sorted subsets contained approximately 220 ng DNA, which is around 30,000 T cell genomes. Produced via immunoSEQ multiplex PCR; TCRdb's table is partial and in-frame only. Of more than 2,000,000 clones detected, 90% to 95% appear once; the ten largest clones hold roughly 0.36%. Germline CDR1 LNHDA, CDR2 SQIVND (reference sequence). This CDR3 region has 18 residues. V was pared by 0 bases and J by 2 bases, with 11 bases of the junction left unmatched. A note on this clone: Its specificity is not known.

General observations from the study: Naive subsets tended to show greater estimated richness than memory subsets.

The TCR sequence derives from a man between 18 and 29 years old in good health. Some clones in this sample may be carry-over from other donors' samples. The specimen was naive CD4+ T cells from PBMCs. Documented subset: CD45RA+ positively selected. This chain joins TRBV19 and TRBJ1-2; 8 bases align to TRBD1. The CDR3 spells CASSIDRPGTGWNYGYTF. The CDR3 region has the DNA TGTGCCAGTAGTATAGACCGACCCGGGACAGGATGGAACTATGGCTACACCTTC. Based on the CDR3 plus reference TRBV19 and TRBJ1-2, the full variable domain is DGGITQSPKYLFRKEGQNVTLSCEQNLNHDAMYWYRQDPGQGLRLIYYSQIVNDFQKGDIAEGYSVSREKKESFPLTVTSAQKNPTAFYLCASSIDRPGTGWNYGYTFGSGTRLTVV.